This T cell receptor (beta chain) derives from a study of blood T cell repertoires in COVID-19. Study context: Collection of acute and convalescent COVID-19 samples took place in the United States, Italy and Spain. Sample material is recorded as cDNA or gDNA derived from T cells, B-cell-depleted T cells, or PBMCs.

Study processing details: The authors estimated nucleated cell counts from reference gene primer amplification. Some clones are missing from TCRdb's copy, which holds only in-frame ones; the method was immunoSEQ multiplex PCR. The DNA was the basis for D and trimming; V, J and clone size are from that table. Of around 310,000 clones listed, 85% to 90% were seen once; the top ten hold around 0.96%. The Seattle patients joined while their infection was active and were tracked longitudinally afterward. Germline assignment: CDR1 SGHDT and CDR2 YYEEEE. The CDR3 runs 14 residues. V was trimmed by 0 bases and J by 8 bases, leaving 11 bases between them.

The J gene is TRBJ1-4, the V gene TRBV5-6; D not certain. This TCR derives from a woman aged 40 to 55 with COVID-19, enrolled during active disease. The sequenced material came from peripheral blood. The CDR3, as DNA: TGTGCCAGCAGCTTGGCGGGGAAGAGGGAAAAACTGTTTTTT. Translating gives CASSLAGKREKLFF.